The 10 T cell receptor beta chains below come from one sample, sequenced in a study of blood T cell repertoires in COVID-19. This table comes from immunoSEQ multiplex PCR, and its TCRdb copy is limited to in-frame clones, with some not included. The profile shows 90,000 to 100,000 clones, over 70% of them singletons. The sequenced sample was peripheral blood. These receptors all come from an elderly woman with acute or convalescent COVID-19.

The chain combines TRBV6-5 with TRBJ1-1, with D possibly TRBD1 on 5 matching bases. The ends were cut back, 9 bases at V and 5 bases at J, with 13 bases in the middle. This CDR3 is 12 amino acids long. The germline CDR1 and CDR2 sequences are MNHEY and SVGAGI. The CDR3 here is CARARGRTEAFF. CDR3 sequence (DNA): TGTGCCAGGGCTAGGGGCAGGACTGAAGCTTTCTTT.

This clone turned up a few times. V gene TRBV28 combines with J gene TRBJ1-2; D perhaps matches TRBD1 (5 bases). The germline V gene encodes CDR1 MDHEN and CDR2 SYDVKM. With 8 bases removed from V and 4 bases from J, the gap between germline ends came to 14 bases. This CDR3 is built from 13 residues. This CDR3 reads CASSTGGAYGYTF. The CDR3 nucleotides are TGTGCCAGCTCCACAGGAGGGGCCTATGGCTACACCTTC.

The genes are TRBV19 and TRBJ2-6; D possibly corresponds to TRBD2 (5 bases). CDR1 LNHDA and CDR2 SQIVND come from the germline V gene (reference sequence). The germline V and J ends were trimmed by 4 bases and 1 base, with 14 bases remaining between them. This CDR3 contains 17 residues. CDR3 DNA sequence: TGTGCCAGTAGTAGACTGTTAACGGGGTCTGGGGCCAACGTCCTGACTTTC. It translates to CASSRLLTGSGANVLTF. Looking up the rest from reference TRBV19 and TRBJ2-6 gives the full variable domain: DGGITQSPKYLFRKEGQNVTLSCEQNLNHDAMYWYRQDPGQGLRLIYYSQIVNDFQKGDIAEGYSVSREKKESFPLTVTSAQKNPTAFYLCASSRLLTGSGANVLTFGAGSRLTVL.

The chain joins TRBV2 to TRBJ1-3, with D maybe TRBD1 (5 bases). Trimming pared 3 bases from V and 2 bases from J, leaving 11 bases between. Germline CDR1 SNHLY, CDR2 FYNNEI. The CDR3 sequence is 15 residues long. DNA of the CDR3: TGTGCCAGCAGTGAGAAGGGGAGGGCTGGAAACACCATATATTTT. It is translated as CASSEKGRAGNTIYF.

CDR3 in DNA: TGTGCCACCAGTGTCAGGGCGGAAAAGCCCCAGCATTTT. This translates into CATSVRAEKPQHF. The rearrangement joins TRBV24-1 to TRBJ1-5; TRBD1 is a possible D gene (5 bases). The length of the CDR3 is 13 residues. Germline V gene lookup returns CDR1 KGHDR and CDR2 SFDVKD. Trimming took 5 bases from V and 8 from J, leaving 12 bases between them.

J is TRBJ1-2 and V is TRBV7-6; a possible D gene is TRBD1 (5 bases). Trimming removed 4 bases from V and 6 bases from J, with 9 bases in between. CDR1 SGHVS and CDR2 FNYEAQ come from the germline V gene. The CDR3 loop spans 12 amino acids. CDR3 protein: CASSSGDHGYTF. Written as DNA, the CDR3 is TGTGCCAGCAGCTCGGGGGATCATGGCTACACCTTC.

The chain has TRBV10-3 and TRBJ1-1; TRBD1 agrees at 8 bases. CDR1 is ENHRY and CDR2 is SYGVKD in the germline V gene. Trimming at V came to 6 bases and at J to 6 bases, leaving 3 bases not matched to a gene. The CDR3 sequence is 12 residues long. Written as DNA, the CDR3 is TGTGCCATCAGGGACAGGGCACCTGAAGCTTTCTTT. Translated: CAIRDRAPEAFF.

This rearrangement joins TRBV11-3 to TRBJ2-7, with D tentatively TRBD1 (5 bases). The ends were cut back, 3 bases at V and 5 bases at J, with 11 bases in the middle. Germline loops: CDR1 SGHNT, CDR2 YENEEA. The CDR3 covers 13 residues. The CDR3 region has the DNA TGTGCCAGCAGCTTGAACAAGGACAACGAGCAGTACGTC. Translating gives CASSLNKDNEQYV.

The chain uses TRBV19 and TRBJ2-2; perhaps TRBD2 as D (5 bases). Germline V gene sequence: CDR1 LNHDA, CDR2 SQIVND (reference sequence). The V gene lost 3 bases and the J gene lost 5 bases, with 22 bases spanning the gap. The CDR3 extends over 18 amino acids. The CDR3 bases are TGTGCCAGTAGTATTGGGCTTGGGCTAGCTCCCACTACCGGGGAGCTGTTTTTT. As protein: CASSIGLGLAPTTGELFF.

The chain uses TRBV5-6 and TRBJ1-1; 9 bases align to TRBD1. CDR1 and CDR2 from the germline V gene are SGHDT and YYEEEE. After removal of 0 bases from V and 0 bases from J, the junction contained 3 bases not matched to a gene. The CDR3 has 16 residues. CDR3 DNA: TGTGCCAGCAGCTTGGGACAGGGGGGGATGAACACTGAAGCTTTCTTT. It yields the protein CASSLGQGGMNTEAFF.